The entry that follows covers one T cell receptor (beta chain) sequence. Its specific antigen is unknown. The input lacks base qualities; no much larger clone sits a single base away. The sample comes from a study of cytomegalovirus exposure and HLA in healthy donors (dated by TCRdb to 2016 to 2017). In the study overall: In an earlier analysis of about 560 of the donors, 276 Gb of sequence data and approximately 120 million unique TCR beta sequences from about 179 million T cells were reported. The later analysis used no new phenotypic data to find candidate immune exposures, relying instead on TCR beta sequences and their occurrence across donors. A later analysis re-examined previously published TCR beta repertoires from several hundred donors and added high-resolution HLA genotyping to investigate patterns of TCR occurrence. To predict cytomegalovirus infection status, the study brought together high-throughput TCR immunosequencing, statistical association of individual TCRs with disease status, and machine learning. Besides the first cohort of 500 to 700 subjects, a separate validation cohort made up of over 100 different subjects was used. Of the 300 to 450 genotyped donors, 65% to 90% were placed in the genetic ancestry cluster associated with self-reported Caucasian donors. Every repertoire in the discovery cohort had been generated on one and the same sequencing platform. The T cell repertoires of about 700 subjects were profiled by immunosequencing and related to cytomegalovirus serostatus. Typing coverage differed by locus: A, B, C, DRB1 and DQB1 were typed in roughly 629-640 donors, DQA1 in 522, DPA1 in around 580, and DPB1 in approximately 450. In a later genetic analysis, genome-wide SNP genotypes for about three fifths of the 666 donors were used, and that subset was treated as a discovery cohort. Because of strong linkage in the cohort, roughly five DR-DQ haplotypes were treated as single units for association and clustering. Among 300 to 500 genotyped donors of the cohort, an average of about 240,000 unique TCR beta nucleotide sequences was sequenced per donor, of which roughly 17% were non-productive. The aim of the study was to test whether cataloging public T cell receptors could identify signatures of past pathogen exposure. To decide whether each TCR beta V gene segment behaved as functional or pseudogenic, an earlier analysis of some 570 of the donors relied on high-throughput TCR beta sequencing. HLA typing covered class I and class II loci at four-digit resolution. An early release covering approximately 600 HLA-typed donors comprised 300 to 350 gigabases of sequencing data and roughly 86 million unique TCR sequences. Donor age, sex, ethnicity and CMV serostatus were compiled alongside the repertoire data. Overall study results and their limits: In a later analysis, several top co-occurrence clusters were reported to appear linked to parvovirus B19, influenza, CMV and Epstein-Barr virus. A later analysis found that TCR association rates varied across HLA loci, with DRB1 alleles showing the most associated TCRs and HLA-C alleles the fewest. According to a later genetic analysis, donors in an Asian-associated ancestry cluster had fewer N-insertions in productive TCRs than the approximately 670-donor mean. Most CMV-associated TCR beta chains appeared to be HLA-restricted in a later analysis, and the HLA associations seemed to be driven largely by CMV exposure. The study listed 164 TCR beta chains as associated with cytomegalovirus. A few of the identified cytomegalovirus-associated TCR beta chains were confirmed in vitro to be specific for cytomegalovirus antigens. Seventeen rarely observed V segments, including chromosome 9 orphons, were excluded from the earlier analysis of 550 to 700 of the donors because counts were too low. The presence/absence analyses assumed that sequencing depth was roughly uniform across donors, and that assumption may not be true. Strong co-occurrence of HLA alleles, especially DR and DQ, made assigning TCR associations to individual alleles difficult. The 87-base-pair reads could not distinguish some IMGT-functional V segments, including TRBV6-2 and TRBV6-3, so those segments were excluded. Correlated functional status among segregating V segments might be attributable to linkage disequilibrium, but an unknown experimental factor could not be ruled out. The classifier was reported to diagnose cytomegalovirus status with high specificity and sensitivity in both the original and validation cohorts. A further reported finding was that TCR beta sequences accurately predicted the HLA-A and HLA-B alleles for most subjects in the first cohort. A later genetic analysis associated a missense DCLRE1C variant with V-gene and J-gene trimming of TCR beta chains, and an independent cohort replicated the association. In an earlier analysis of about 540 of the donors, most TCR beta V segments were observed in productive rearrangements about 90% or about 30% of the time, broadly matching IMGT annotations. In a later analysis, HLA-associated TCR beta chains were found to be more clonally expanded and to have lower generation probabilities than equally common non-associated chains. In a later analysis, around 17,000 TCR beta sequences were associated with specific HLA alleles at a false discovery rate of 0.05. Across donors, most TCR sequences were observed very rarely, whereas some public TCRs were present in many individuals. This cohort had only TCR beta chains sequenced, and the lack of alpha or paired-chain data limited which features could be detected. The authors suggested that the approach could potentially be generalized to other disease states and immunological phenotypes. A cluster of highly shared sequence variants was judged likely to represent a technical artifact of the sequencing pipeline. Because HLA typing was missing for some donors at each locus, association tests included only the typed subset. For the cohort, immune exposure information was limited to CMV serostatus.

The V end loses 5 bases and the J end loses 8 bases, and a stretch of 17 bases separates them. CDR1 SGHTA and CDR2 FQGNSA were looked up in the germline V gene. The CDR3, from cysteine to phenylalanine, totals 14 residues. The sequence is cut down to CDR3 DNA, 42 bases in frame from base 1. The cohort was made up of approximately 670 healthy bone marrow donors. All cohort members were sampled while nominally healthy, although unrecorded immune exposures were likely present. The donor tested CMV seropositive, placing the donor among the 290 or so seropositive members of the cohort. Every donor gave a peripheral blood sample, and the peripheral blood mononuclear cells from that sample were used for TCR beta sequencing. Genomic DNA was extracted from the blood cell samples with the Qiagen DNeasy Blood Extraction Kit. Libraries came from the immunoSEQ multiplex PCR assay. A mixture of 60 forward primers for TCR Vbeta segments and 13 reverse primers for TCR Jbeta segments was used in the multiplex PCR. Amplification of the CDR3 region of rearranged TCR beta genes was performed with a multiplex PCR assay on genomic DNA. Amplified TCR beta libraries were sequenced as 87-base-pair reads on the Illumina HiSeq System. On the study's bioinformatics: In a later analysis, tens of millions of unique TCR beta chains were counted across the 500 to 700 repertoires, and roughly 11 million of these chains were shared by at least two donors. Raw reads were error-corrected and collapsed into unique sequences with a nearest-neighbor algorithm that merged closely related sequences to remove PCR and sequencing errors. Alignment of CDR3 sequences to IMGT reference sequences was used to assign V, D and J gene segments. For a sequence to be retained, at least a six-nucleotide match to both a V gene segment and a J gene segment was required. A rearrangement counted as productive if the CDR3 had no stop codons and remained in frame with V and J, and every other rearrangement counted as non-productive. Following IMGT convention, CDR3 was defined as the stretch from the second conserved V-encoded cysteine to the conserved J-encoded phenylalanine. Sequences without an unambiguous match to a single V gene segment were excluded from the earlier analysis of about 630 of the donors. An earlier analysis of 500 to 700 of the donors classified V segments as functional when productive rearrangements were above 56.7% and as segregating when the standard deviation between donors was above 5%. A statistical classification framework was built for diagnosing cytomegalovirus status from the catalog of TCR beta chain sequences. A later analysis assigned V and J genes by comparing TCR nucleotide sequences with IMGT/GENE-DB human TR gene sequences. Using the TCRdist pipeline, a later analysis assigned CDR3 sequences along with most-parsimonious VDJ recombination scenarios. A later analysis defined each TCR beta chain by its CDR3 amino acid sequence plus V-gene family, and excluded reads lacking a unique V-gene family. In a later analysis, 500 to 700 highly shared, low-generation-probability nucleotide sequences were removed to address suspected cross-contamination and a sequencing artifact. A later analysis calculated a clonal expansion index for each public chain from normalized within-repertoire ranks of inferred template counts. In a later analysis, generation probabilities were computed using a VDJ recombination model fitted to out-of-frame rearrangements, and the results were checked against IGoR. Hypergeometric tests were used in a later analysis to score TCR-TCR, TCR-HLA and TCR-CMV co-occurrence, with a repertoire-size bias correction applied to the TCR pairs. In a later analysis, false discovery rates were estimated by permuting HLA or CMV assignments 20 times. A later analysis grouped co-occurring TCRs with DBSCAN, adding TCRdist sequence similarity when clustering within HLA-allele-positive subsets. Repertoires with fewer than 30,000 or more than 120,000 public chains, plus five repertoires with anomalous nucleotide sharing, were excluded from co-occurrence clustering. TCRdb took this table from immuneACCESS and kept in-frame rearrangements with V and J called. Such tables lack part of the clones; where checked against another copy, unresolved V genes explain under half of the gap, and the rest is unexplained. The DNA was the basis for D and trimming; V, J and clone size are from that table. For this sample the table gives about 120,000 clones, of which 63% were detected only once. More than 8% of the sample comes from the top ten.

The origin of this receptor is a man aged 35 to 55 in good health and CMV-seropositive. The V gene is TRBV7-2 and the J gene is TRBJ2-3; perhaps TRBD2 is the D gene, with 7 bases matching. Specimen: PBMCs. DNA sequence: TGTGCCAGCAGCCGTACAGGGACGGGAGGTACGCAGTATTTT. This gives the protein CASSRTGTGGTQYF. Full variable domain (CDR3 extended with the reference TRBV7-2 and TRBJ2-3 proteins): GAGVSQSPSNKVTEKGKDVELRCDPISGHTALYWYRQSLGQGLEFLIYFQGNSAPDKSGLPSDRFSAERTGGSVSTLTIQRTQQEDSAVYLCASSRTGTGGTQYFGPGTRLTVL.